These 8 T cell receptor beta chains share one sample of origin, sequenced in a study of TIL therapy for anti-PD-1-resistant metastatic lung cancer. This was the immunoSEQ v3 assay. The repertoire was sequenced with immunoSEQ multiplex PCR; TCRdb's copy has only in-frame clones and lacks some. Of around 5,300 clones in the sample, 64% were seen once. As for time point: pre-treatment sample, taken before nivolumab and TIL therapy. Most excised metastases sampled were pleural nodules or supraclavicular lymph nodes. The source was tumor tissue, collected at baseline. Source of these receptors: a man between 65 and 85 years old with non-small cell lung cancer.

The V call is TRBV19, the J call TRBJ2-7, with D maybe TRBD2 (5 bases). Trimming pared 7 bases from V and 1 base from J, leaving 14 bases between. CDR1 LNHDA and CDR2 SQIVND come from the germline V gene (reference sequence). There are 14 residues in the CDR3. The CDR3 nucleotides read TGTGCCAGTACGATGGTTGCGGGTTCCTACGAGCAGTACTTC. This encodes CASTMVAGSYEQYF.

In this sample, this clone turned up a few times. This chain joins TRBV9 and TRBJ1-1; D not certain. This CDR3 region has 14 residues. V gave up 0 bases and J gave up 2 bases, with 8 bases separating them. Germline-derived CDR1 and CDR2 are SGDLS and YYNGEE. In nucleotides, the CDR3 is TGTGCCAGCAGCGTAGGGAAGGGCAACACTGAAGCTTTCTTT. Residues: CASSVGKGNTEAFF.

V is TRBV5-1 and J is TRBJ1-4; unclear D gene. Trimming removed 3 bases at V and 2 bases at J, with 5 bases between. Germline V lookup: CDR1 SGHRS, CDR2 YFSETQ. The CDR3 runs 13 residues. CDR3 loop: CASSSETNEKLFF. CDR3 sequence (DNA): TGCGCCAGCAGCTCTGAGACTAATGAAAAACTGTTTTTT.

This clone was detected a few times. The chain recombines TRBV7-9 with TRBJ1-3; 8 bases map to TRBD1. Germline values: CDR1 SEHNR, CDR2 FQNEAQ (reference sequence). J lost 0 bases, V lost 5 bases, and 6 bases had no gene match. This CDR3 spans 16 amino acids. The CDR3 region is CASSPTTGASGNTIYF. CDR3 sequence (DNA): TGTGCCAGCAGCCCCACGACAGGGGCCTCTGGAAACACCATATATTTT.

This clone was counted a few times. This sequence joins TRBV7-9 and TRBJ1-2, with a possible D match to TRBD1 (6 bases). Germline-derived CDR1 and CDR2 are SEHNR and FQNEAQ (reference sequence). The CDR3 extends over 14 amino acids. V was cut by 5 bases and J by 0 bases, with 10 bases left in between. CDR3 DNA: TGTGCCAGCAGCCGAACAGGGACTAACTATGGCTACACCTTC. Translating it yields CASSRTGTNYGYTF.

This chain links TRBV6-6 with TRBJ2-1, with 10 bases that match TRBD2. This CDR3 has 13 residues. Germline loops: CDR1 MNHNY, CDR2 SVGAGI (reference sequence). The V and J ends lost 0 bases and 12 bases, in that order; junction bases with no gene match: 2. In DNA form, the CDR3 reads TGTGCCAGCAGTTACTCGGAGCGGGAGGGGCAGTTCTTC. Translated, it gives CASSYSEREGQFF.

The chain employs TRBV5-4 and TRBJ2-3, with 7 nucleotides matching TRBD1. The CDR3 has 15 residues. CDR1 and CDR2 (germline): SGHNT, YYREEE (reference sequence). Trimming at V came to 4 bases and at J to 3 bases, leaving 8 bases not matched to a gene. The CDR3 DNA reads as TGTGCCAGCAGCCCCAGGACAGGCCTGACAGATACGCAGTATTTT. Its protein is CASSPRTGLTDTQYF.

The V call is TRBV18, the J call TRBJ2-7; TRBD2 might be the D (6 bases). This CDR3 has 14 residues. Germline V gene lookup returns CDR1 KGHSH and CDR2 LQKENI. V lost 2 bases to trimming and J lost 0 bases, with 8 bases between them. CDR3 bases: TGTGCCAGCTCACCATCCGGGAGCTCCTACGAGCAGTACTTC. Protein product: CASSPSGSSYEQYF.